This TCR beta chain appears in the sequencing data of a study of pediatric ulcerative colitis. Profiled with immunoSEQ multiplex PCR; TCRdb holds only in-frame clones, not every one. Among fewer than 40,000 clones listed, over 65% were seen once. The CDR3 spans 12 residues. Germline CDR1 is MDHEN and CDR2 is SYDVKM. V lost 5 bases to trimming and J lost 8 bases, with 10 bases between them. The sequence was obtained from a girl aged 5-17 years with moderate ulcerative colitis. The chain combines TRBV28 with TRBJ1-5, with no clear D. Sequencing was done on a sample of blood. The CDR3 spells CASSPPNKPQHF. In DNA form, the CDR3 reads TGTGCCAGCAGTCCCCCGAATAAGCCCCAGCATTTT.